This T cell receptor (beta chain) was captured in a study of regulatory T cells in long-lasting Graves disease. This clonotype was seen ten or more times. What it binds is not known. General study findings and limits: Relative to new patients (roughly 950), persistent patients exhibited greater sharing of public clonotypes (around 2,500). Patients with persistent disease showed a bias toward TRBV28, TRBJ1-2 and TRBJ2-5.

TCR beta libraries were built with iRepertoire HTBI primers and Arm-PCR of CDR3 regions. Original processing methods: 62 TRBV and 13 to 15 TRBJ segments were identified across samples. From the multiplex PCR reads, TCRdb called clonotypes with MiXCR, one entry per CDR3 protein. The V and J calls and clone size come from TCRdb's table, not from the authors' own analysis. The sample shows 420,000 or so distinct CDR3 sequences, about 20% of them seen only once. Sample time point: persistent/refractory GD, antithyroid drugs over 5 years with positive TRAb. After RNA was extracted from PBMCs, the TCR library was made from it. CDR3 size: 16 residues. Germline V lookup: CDR1 MDHEN, CDR2 SYDVKM. V lost 6 bases, J lost 1 base, and 8 bases stayed unmatched.

The chain employs TRBV28 and TRBJ1-5; 8 bases match TRBD1. Sequences were derived from peripheral blood mononuclear cells (PBMCs), sampled when the disease was refractory, from a patient treated with antithyroid drugs. The TCR was taken from a female donor with Graves disease. CDR3 in amino acids: CASRSQGAPSNQPQHF. CDR3 nucleotide sequence: TGTGCCAGCAGGTCTCAGGGGGCGCCGAGCAATCAGCCCCAGCATTTT.